The 3 T cell receptor beta chains given below trace back to one sample, sequenced in a study of blood T cell repertoires in COVID-19 (dated by TCRdb to about 2020). Receptors were amplified or captured by the immunoSEQ multiplex PCR assay. TCRdb obtained this table from immuneACCESS and retained in-frame rearrangements with V and J assigned. These tables miss some clones; where compared with another copy, unresolved V genes account for less than half of the shortfall, and the remainder is unexplained. The sample profile shows about 400,000 clones; about 83% of them were found once. The ten largest account for about 10% of the sample. The sample comprised PBMCs or T cells enriched from blood (not recorded which). Source of these receptors: a woman aged 45 to 65 who had recovered from COVID-19.

The chain employs TRBV19 and TRBJ1-2, with no clear D. V lost 7 bases to trimming and J lost 4 bases, with 10 bases between them. Germline V gene lookup returns CDR1 LNHDA and CDR2 SQIVND (reference sequence). The CDR3 contains 12 residues. The CDR3 region is CASNPGSYGYTF. CDR3 bases: TGTGCCAGTAATCCGGGTTCCTATGGCTACACCTTC.

The chain carries TRBV2 and TRBJ2-2, with D hard to call. The V end was cut by 2 bases, the J end by 4 bases, with 8 bases between. The CDR3 has 14 residues. Germline V gene data show CDR1 as SNHLY and CDR2 as FYNNEI. The CDR3 sequence is CASSEFQITGELFF. The DNA of the CDR3 is TGTGCCAGCAGTGAATTTCAGATCACCGGGGAGCTGTTTTTT.

The J gene is TRBJ2-7, the V gene TRBV6-5, with a possible D match to TRBD1 (5 bases). Germline assignment: CDR1 MNHEY and CDR2 SVGAGI. V shed 5 bases and J shed 1 base, with 15 bases lying between them. The CDR3 is 15 residues long. As DNA, the CDR3 is TGTGCCAGCAGTATACCGACAGTGCATTCCTACGAGCAGTACTTC. Translation: CASSIPTVHSYEQYF.